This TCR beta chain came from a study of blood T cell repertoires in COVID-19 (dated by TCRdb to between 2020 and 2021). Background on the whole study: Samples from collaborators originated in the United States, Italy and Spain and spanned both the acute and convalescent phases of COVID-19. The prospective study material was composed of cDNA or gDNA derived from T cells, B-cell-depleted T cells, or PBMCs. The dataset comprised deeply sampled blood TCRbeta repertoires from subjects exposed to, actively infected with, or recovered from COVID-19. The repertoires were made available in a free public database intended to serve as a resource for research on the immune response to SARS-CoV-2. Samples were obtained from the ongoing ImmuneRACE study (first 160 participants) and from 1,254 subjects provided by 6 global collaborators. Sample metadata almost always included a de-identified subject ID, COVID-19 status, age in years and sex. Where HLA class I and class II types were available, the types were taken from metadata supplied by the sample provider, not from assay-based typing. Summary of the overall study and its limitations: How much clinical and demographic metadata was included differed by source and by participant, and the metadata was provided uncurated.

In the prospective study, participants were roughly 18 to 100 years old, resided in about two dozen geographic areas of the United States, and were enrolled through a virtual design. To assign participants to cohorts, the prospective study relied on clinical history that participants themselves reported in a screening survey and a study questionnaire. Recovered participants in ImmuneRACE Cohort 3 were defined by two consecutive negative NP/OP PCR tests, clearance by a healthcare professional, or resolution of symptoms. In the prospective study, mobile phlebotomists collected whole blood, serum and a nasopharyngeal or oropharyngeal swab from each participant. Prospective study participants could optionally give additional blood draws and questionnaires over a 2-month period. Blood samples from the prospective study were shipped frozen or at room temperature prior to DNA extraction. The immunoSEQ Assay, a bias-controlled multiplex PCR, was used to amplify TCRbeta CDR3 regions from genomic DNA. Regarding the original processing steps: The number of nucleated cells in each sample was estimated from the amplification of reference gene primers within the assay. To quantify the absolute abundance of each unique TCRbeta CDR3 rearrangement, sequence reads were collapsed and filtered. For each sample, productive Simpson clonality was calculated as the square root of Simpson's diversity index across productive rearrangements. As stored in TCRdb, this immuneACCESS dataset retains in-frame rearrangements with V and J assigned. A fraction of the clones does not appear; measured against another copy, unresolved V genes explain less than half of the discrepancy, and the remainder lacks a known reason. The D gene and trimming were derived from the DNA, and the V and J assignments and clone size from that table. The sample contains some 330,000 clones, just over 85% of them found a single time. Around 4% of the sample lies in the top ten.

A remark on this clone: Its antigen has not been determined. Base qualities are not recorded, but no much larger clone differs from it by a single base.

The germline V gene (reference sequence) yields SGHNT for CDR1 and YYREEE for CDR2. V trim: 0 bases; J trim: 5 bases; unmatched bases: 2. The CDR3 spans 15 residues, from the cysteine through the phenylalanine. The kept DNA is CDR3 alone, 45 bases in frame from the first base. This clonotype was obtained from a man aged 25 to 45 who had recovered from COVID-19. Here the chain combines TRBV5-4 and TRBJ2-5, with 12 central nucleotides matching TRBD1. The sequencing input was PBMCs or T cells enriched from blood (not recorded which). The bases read TGTGCCAGCAGCTTGGCGGGACAGGGGGCCGAGACCCAGTACTTC. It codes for CASSLAGQGAETQYF.